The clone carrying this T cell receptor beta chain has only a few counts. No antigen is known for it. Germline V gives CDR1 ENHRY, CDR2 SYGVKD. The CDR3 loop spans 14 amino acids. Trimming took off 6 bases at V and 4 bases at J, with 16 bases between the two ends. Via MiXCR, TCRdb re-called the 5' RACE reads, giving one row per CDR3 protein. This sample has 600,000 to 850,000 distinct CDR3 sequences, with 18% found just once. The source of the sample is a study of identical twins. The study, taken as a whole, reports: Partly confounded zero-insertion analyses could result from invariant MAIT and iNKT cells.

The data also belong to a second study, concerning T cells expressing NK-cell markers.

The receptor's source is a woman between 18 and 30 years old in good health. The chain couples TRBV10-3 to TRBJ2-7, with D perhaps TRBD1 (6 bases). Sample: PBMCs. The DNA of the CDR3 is TGTGCCATCAGCCACAGGGACCCGGAATACGAGCAGTACTTC. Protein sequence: CAISHRDPEYEQYF.